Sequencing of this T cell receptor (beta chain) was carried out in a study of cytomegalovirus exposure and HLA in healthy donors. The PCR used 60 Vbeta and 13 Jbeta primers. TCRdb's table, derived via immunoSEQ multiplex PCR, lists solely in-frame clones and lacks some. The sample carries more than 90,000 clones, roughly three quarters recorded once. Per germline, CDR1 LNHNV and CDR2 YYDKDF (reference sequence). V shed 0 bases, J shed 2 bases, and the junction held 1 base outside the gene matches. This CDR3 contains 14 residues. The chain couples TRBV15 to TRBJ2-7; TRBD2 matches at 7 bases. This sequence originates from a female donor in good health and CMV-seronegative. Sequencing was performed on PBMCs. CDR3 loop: CATSRDRGAYEQYF. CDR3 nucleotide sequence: TGTGCCACCAGCAGAGATCGGGGGGCCTACGAGCAGTACTTC. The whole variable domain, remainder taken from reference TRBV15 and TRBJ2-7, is DAMVIQNPRYQVTQFGKPVTLSCSQTLNHNVMYWYQQKSSQAPKLLFHYYDKDFNNEADTPDNFQSRRPNTSFCFLDIRSPGLGDTAMYLCATSRDRGAYEQYFGPGTRLTVT.